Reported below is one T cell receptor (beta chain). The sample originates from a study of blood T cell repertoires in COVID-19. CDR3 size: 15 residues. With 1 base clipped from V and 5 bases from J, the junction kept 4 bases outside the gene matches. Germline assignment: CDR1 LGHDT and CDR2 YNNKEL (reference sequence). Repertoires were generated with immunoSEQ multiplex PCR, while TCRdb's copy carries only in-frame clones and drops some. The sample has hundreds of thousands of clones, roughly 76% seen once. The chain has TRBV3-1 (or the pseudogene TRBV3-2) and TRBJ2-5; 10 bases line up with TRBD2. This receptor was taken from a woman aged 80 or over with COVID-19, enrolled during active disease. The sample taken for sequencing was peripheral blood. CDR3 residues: CASSQALAGSETQYF. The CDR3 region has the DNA TGTGCCAGCAGCCAAGCACTAGCGGGATCGGAGACCCAGTACTTC.